The clone carrying this T cell receptor (beta chain) appeared a few times. The entry originates in a study of sequential checkpoint blockade in melanoma. Study overall: Patients were randomized 1:1 to nivolumab-then-ipilimumab or ipilimumab-then-nivolumab first-line. Each arm's sequence ended with maintenance nivolumab.

Losses at the gene ends were 1 base for V and 7 bases for J; bases not matched to a gene: 0. Germline lookup yields CDR1 LNHDA and CDR2 SQIVND (reference sequence). The CDR3 is 15 amino acids. Treatment: randomized to nivolumab then ipilimumab (arm A) or the reverse (arm B). Patients had received no earlier DNA-damaging chemotherapy. Sorted cells were live CD3+CD8+, lacking CD19 and CD56, from PBMCs. Clones were sequenced by immunoSEQ multiplex PCR, and TCRdb holds only the in-frame ones, with some missing. Altogether approximately 40,000 clones are present, approximately 90% being singletons, with the ten largest covering roughly 12%.

This chain links TRBV19 with TRBJ2-1; 14 bases line up with TRBD2. The material was CD8+ T cells sorted from blood (inferred from file names), obtained from a patient given nivolumab and ipilimumab in sequence. The sequence came from a human donor with melanoma. CDR3 amino acids: CASSIGLAGGNEQFF. In DNA form, the CDR3 reads TGTGCCAGTAGTATAGGACTAGCGGGAGGGAATGAGCAGTTCTTC.